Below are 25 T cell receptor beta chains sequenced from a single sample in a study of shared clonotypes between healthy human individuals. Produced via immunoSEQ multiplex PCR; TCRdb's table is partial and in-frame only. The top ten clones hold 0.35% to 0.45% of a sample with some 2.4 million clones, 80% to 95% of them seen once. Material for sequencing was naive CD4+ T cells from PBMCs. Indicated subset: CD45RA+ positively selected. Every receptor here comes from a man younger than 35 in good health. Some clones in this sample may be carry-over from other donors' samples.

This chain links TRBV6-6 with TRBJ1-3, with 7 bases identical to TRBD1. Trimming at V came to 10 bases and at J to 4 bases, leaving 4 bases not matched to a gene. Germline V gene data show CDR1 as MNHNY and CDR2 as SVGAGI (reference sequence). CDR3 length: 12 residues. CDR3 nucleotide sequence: TGTGCCATCAGGGACAGCGGAAACACCATATATTTT. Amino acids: CAIRDSGNTIYF.

CDR3 loop: CASSPRDRANTGELFF. CDR3 coding DNA: TGCGCCAGCAGCCCCCGGGACAGGGCGAACACCGGGGAGCTGTTTTTT. The chain has TRBV5-1 and TRBJ2-2; TRBD1 matches 9 bases. Trimming cost V 4 bases and J 0 bases; bases outside gene matches: 4. CDR3 length equals 16 residues. Germline CDR1 reads SGHRS; CDR2 reads YFSETQ.

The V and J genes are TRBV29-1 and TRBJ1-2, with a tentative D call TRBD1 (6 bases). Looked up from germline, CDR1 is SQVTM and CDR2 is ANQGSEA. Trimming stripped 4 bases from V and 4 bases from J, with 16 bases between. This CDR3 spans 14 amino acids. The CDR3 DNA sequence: TGCAGCGTTGGGGTGGACAGAGAAACCTATGGCTACACCTTC. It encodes CSVGVDRETYGYTF.

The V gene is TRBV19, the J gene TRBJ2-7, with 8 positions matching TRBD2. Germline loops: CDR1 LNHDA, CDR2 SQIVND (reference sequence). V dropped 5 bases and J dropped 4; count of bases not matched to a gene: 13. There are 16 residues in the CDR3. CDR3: CASSSLAAWGSYEQYF. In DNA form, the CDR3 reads TGTGCCAGTAGTTCACTAGCGGCATGGGGGTCATACGAGCAGTACTTC.

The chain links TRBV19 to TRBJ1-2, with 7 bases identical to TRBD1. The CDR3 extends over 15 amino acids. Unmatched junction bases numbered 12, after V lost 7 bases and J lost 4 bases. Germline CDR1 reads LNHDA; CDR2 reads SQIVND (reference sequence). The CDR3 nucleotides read TGTGCCAGTACCGGAGGGGGCCGTCCCTCCTATGGCTACACCTTC. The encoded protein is CASTGGGRPSYGYTF.

CDR3 nucleotides: TGTGCCACCGGGACAGGGATTGGAACTGAAGCTTTCTTT. Translation: CATGTGIGTEAFF. The rearrangement uses TRBV19 and TRBJ1-1; the match to TRBD1 covers 9 bases. J lost 5 bases, V lost 10 bases, and 8 bases had no gene match. The length of the CDR3 is 13 residues. Germline lookup yields CDR1 LNHDA and CDR2 SQIVND (reference sequence).

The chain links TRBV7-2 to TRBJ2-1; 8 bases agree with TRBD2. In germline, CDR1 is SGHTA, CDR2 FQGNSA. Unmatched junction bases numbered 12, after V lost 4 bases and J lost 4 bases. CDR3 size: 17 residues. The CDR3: CASSSQITSGPYNEQFF. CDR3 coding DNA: TGTGCCAGCAGCTCACAAATTACTAGCGGACCATACAATGAGCAGTTCTTC.

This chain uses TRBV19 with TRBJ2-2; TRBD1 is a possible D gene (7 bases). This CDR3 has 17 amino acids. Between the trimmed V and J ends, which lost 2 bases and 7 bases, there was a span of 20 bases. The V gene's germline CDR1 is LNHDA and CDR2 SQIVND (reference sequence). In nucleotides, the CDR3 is TGTGCCAGTAGTATAATGAGAGGAGGGGGCAGAGGCGGGGAGCTGTTTTTT. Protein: CASSIMRGGGRGGELFF. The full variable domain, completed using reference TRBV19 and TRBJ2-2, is DGGITQSPKYLFRKEGQNVTLSCEQNLNHDAMYWYRQDPGQGLRLIYYSQIVNDFQKGDIAEGYSVSREKKESFPLTVTSAQKNPTAFYLCASSIMRGGGRGGELFFGEGSRLTVL.

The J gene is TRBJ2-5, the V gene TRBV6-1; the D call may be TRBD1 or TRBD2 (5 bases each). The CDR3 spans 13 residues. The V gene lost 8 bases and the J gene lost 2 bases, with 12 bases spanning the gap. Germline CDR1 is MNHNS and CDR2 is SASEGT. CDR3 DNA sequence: TGTGCCAGCTGTCGGGGCCTACAAGAGACCCAGTACTTC. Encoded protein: CASCRGLQETQYF.

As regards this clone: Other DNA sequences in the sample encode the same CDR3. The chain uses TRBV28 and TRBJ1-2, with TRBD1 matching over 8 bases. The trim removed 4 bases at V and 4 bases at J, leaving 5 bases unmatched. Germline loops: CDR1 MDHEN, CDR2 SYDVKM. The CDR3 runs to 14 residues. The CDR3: CASSSDRVSYGYTF. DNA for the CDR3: TGTGCCAGCAGTTCGGACAGGGTGAGCTATGGCTACACCTTC.

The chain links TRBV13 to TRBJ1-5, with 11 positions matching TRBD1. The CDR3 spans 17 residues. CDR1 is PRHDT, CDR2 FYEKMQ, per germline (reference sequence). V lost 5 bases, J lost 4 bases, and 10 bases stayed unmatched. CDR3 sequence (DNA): TGTGCCAGCAGCCCCCCCGGACAGGGGGCTCGGAATCAGCCCCAGCATTTT. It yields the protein CASSPPGQGARNQPQHF.

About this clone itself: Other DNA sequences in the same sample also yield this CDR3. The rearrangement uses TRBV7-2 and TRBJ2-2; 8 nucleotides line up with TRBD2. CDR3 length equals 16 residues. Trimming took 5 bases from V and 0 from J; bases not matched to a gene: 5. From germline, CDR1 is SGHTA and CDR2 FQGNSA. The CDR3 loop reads CASSPGGAANTGELFF. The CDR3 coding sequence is TGTGCCAGCAGCCCCGGGGGGGCCGCGAACACCGGGGAGCTGTTTTTT.

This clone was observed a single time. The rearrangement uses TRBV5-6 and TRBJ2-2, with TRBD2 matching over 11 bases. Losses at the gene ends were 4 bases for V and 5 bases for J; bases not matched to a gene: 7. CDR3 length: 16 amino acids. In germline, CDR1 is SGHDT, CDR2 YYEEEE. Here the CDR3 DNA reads TGTGCCAGCAGCGTCACTAGCGGGAGTGGGACCGGGGAGCTGTTTTTT. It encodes CASSVTSGSGTGELFF.

The CDR3 reads CAISESISLDSEKLFF. In DNA, the CDR3 is TGTGCCATCAGTGAGTCGATATCTCTGGACAGTGAAAAACTGTTTTTT. The rearrangement links TRBV10-3 to TRBJ1-4, with D tentatively TRBD1 (6 bases). Between the trimmed V and J ends, which lost 0 bases and 7 bases, there was a span of 15 bases. Germline V gives CDR1 ENHRY, CDR2 SYGVKD. This CDR3 is built from 16 residues.

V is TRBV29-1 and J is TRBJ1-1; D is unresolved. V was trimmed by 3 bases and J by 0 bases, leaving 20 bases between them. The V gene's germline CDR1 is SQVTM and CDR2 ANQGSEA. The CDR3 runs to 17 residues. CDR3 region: CSVDWYGGQYMNTEAFF. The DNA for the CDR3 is TGCAGCGTTGACTGGTACGGAGGGCAATACATGAACACTGAAGCTTTCTTT.

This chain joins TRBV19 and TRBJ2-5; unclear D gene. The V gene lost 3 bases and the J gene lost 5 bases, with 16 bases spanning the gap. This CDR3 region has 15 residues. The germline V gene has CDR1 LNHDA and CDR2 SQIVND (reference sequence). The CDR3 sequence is CASSISPRPAETQYF. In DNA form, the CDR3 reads TGTGCCAGTAGTATCTCCCCCCGACCGGCGGAGACCCAGTACTTC. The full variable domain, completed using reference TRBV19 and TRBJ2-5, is DGGITQSPKYLFRKEGQNVTLSCEQNLNHDAMYWYRQDPGQGLRLIYYSQIVNDFQKGDIAEGYSVSREKKESFPLTVTSAQKNPTAFYLCASSISPRPAETQYFGPGTRLLVL.

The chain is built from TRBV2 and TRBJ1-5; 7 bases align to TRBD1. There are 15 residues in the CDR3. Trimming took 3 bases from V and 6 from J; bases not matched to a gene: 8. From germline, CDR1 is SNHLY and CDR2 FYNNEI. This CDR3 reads CASSDPGGGSQPQHF. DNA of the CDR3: TGTGCCAGCAGTGACCCAGGGGGAGGGAGTCAGCCCCAGCATTTT.

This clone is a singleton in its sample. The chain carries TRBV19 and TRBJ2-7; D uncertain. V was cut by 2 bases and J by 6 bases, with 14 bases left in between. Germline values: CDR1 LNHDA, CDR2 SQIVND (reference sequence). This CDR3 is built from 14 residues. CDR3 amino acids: CASSITESCGEQYF. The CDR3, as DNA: TGTGCCAGTAGTATAACGGAATCCTGCGGCGAGCAGTACTTC.

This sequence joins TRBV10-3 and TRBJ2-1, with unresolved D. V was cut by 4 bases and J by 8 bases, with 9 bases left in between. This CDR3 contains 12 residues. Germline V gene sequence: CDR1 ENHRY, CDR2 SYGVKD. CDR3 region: CAISVERDEQFF. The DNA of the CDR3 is TGTGCCATCAGTGTCGAGCGAGATGAGCAGTTCTTC.

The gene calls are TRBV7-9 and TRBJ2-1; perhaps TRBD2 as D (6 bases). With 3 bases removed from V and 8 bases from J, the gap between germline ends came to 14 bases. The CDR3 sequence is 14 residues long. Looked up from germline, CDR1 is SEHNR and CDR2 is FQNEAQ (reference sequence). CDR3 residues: CASSFREYWDEQFF. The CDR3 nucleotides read TGTGCCAGCAGCTTCCGGGAGTATTGGGATGAGCAGTTCTTC. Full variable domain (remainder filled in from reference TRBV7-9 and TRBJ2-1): DTGVSQNPRHKITKRGQNVTFRCDPISEHNRLYWYRQTLGQGPEFLTYFQNEAQLEKSRLLSDRFSAERPKGSFSTLEIQRTEQGDSAMYLCASSFREYWDEQFFGPGTRLTVL.

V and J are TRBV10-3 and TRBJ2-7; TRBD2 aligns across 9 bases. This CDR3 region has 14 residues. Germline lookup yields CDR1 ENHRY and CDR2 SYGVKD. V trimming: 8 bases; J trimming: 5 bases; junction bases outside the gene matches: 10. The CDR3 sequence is CAIQISGSRNEQYF. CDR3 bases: TGTGCCATCCAGATTAGCGGGAGCCGGAACGAGCAGTACTTC.

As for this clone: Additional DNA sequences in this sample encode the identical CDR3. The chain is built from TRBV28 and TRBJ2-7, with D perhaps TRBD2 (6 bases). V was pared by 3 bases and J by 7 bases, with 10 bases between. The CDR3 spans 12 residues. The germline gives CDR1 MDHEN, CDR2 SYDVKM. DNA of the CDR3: TGTGCCAGCAGTTTTCTTGGGGGGGAGCAGTACTTC. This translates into CASSFLGGEQYF.

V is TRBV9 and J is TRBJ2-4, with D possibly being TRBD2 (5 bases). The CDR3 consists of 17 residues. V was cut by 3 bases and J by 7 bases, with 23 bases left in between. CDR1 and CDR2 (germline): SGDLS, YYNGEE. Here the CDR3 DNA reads TGTGCCAGCAGCGGGCTCGGTCCAGACCCCCCGGGGAACATTCAGTACTTC. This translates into CASSGLGPDPPGNIQYF. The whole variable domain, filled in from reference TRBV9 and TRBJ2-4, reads DSGVTQTPKHLITATGQRVTLRCSPRSGDLSVYWYQQSLDQGLQFLIQYYNGEERAKGNILERFSAQQFPDLHSELNLSSLELGDSALYFCASSGLGPDPPGNIQYFGAGTRLSVL.

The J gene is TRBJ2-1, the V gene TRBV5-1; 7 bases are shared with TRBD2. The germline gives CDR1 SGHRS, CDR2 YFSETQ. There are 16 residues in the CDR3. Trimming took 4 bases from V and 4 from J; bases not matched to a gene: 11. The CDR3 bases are TGCGCCAGCAGCCCGGGGACCAATAGCGGGTACAATGAGCAGTTCTTC. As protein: CASSPGTNSGYNEQFF.

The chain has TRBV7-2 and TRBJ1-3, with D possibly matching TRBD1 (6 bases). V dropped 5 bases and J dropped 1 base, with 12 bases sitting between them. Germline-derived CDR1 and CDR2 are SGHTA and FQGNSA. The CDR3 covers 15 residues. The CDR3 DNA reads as TGTGCCAGCAGCACGCAACAGGGATCTGGAAACACCATATATTTT. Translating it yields CASSTQQGSGNTIYF.